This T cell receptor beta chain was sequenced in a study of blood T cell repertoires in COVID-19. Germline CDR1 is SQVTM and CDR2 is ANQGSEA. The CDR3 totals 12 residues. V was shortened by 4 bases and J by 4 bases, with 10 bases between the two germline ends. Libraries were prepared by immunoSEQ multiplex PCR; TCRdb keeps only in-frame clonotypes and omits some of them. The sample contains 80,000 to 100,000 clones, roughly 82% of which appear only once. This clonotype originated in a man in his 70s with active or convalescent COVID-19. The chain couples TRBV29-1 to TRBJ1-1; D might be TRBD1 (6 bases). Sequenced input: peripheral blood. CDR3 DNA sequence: TGCAGCGTTGGTCAGGGGTTCACTGAAGCTTTCTTT. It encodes CSVGQGFTEAFF.